Shown below are 9 T cell receptor beta chains from a single sample sequenced in a study of cytomegalovirus exposure and HLA in healthy donors. PCR primers comprised 60 Vbeta and 13 Jbeta primers. Clones were sequenced by immunoSEQ multiplex PCR, and TCRdb holds only the in-frame ones, with some missing. Among about 83,000 clones listed, less than 85% were seen once. The sample consisted of PBMCs. These receptor sequences come from a man aged 60 to 69 in good health and CMV-seronegative.

This chain joins TRBV5-5 and TRBJ2-7; 7 bases align to TRBD1. CDR3 length equals 14 residues. The J segment lost 4 bases and the V segment lost 1 base, leaving 5 bases of the junction unmatched. Per the germline V gene, CDR1 is SGHKS and CDR2 is YYEKEE (reference sequence). CDR3 sequence (DNA): TGTGCCAGCAGCTTGACAGGGGCCCCTTACGAGCAGTACTTC. Protein product: CASSLTGAPYEQYF.

This chain joins TRBV7-3 and TRBJ1-1; D gene ambiguous. The V and J ends lost 5 bases and 4 bases respectively, with 8 bases between them. Germline CDR1 is SGHTA and CDR2 is FQGTGA. This CDR3 contains 12 residues. The CDR3 sequence is CASSAPGTEAFF. The CDR3 DNA sequence: TGTGCCAGCAGCGCCCCGGGCACTGAAGCTTTCTTT.

The chain joins TRBV5-1 to TRBJ2-7; TRBD1 is a possible D gene (6 bases). This CDR3 spans 13 amino acids. Germline V gives CDR1 SGHRS, CDR2 YFSETQ. The V end lost 6 bases, the J end lost 2 bases, and 12 bases lay between the germline ends. DNA for the CDR3: TGCGCCAGCAAAATACAGGGAACCTACGAGCAGTACTTC. This gives the protein CASKIQGTYEQYF.

The V call is TRBV5-1, the J call TRBJ2-2, with 7 bases matching TRBD1. CDR1 and CDR2 (germline): SGHRS, YFSETQ. J gave up 4 bases and V 4 bases, and 10 bases lay outside the gene matches. The CDR3 is 16 residues long. The CDR3 DNA reads as TGCGCCAGCAGCCCGGTGTCCGGGACAGTCACCGGGGAGCTGTTTTTT. This gives the protein CASSPVSGTVTGELFF.

The chain employs TRBV11-3 and TRBJ2-1, with D unclear. CDR1 and CDR2 (germline): SGHNT, YENEEA. The CDR3 covers 13 residues. The V end was cut by 1 base, the J end by 4 bases, with 5 bases between. In DNA, the CDR3 is TGTGCCAGCAGCTTAGGCGGATACAATGAGCAGTTCTTC. Translated, it gives CASSLGGYNEQFF.

The rearrangement joins TRBV6-1 to TRBJ1-1; no clear D gene. V lost 9 bases to trimming and J lost 7 bases, with 12 bases between them. The CDR3 runs to 11 residues. Germline CDR1 and CDR2: MNHNS and SASEGT. The CDR3 is CASGLGREAFF. Written as DNA, the CDR3 is TGTGCCAGTGGCTTGGGCCGTGAAGCTTTCTTT.

This chain connects TRBV2 to TRBJ2-3; 14 positions agree with TRBD2. Per the germline V gene, CDR1 is SNHLY and CDR2 is FYNNEI. The CDR3 extends over 18 amino acids. V lost 3 bases to trimming and J lost 2 bases; unmatched junction nucleotides: 7. The CDR3 bases are TGTGCCAGCAGTGATCCGGGACTAGCGGGGGCGAACACAGATACGCAGTATTTT. Translated, it gives CASSDPGLAGANTDTQYF.

This clone has only a few counts. The chain couples TRBV6-5 to TRBJ1-2; 8 nucleotides line up with TRBD1. Germline CDR1 MNHEY, CDR2 SVGAGI. The CDR3 is 16 residues long. Trimming cost V 4 bases and J 6 bases; bases outside gene matches: 13. The CDR3 nucleotides read TGTGCCAGCAGTTCCTTCCTCTTAACAGGGGGGGATGGCTACACCTTC. Encoded protein: CASSSFLLTGGDGYTF.

This clone was observed a few times. J is TRBJ2-3 and V is TRBV4-2; 11 nucleotides agree with TRBD2. This CDR3 is built from 18 residues. With V trimmed by 4 bases and J by 4 bases, 13 bases remained unmatched. The germline gives CDR1 LGHNA, CDR2 YNFKEQ. CDR3 nucleotides: TGTGCCAGCAGCCCTAGCGAACTAGCGGGGGCGGGCTCAGATACGCAGTATTTT. It specifies CASSPSELAGAGSDTQYF.